The entry below gives a single TCR beta chain sequence along with its context. The antigen is undetermined. The data originate from a study of T cells expressing NK-cell markers. In the study overall: Of eight sequenced donors, seven were HCMV-seropositive and one HCMV-seronegative.

Findings of the study overall: Specificity for HCMV among expanded NKG2C+ T cell clones was not established.

From germline, CDR1 is SQVTM and CDR2 ANQGSEA. CDR3 length: 13 amino acids. Using the 5' RACE reads, TCRdb records one entry per CDR3 protein without DNA. Its table records some 450,000 distinct CDR3 sequences. Material: blood T cells: a sorted CD56 or NKG2C T cell subset, CD4+ or CD8+ T cells, or bulk PBMC T cells (not recorded which). This TCR was recovered from a woman aged 18-70 years in good health. The chain joins TRBV29-1 to TRBJ2-7; TCRdb picks TRBD1, but there is no DNA to check that call. The CDR3 region is CSVARGYEYEQYF.